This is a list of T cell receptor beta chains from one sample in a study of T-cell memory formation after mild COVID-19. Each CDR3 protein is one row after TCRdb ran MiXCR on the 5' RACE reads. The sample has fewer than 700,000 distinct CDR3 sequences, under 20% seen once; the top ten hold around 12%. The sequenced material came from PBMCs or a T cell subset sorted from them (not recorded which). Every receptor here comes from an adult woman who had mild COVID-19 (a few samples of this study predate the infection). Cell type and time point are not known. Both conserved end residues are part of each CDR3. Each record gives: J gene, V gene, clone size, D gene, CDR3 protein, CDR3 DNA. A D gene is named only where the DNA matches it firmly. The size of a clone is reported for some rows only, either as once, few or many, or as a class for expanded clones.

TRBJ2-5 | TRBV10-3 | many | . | CAISEGGSGETQYF | TGTGCCATCAGTGAGGGGGGAAGCGGCGAGACCCAGTACTTC
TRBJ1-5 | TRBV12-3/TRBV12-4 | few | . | CASSFGLAQPQHF | TGTGCCAGCAGTTTTGGTCTCGCTCAGCCCCAGCATTTT
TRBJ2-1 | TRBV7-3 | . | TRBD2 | CASSLIAGRFLGNEQFF | TGTGCCAGCAGCTTAATAGCGGGAAGATTTCTAGGCAATGAGCAGTTCTTC
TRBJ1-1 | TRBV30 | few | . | CAWRGQGRTEAFF | TGTGCCTGGAGAGGTCAGGGACGGACTGAAGCTTTCTTT
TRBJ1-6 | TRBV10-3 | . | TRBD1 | CAISAGGPSRPLHF | TGTGCCATCAGTGCAGGGGGCCCATCTAGGCCCCTCCACTTT
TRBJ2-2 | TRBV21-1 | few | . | CASSPPGSDGELFF | TGTGCCAGCAGCCCCCCGGGCTCTGACGGGGAGCTGTTTTTT
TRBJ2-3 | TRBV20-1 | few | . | CSASLTQSRFGGTDTQYF | TGCAGTGCTAGCCTCACCCAGAGTAGATTTGGTGGCACAGATACGCAGTATTTT
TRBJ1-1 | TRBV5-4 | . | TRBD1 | CASSKGQGANTEAFF | TGTGCCAGCAGCAAAGGACAGGGGGCGAACACTGAAGCTTTCTTT
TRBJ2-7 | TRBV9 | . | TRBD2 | CASSPTSGLATSYEQYF | TGTGCCAGCAGCCCCACCTCGGGACTAGCGACCTCCTACGAGCAGTACTTC
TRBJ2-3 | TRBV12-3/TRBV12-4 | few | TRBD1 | CASSPGDRATDTQYF | TGTGCCAGCAGTCCCGGGGACAGGGCCACAGATACGCAGTATTTT
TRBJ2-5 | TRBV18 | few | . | CASSPQSSETQYF | TGTGCCAGCTCACCACAAAGCTCAGAGACCCAGTACTTC
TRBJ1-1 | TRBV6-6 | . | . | CASSYSWGAAGEAFF | TGTGCCAGCAGTTACTCATGGGGGGCCGCCGGGGAGGCTTTCTTT
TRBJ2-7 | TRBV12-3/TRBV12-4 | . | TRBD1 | CASSLAGQGYYEQYF | TGTGCCAGCAGTTTAGCGGGACAGGGATACTACGAGCAGTACTTC
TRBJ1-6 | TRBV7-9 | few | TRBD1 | CASGTGGASPLHF | TGTGCCAGCGGCACAGGGGGCGCCTCACCCCTCCACTTT
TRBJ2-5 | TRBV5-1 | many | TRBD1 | CASSLLAGGEETQYF | TGCGCCAGCAGCTTGCTAGCAGGGGGCGAGGAGACCCAGTACTTC
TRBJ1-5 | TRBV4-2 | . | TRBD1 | CASSHPGRQGYQPQHF | TGTGCCAGCAGCCATCCCGGTAGACAGGGATATCAGCCCCAGCATTTT
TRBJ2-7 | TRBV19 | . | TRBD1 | CASSIGGGGVYEQYF | TGTGCCAGTAGTATAGGAGGGGGCGGTGTCTACGAGCAGTACTTC
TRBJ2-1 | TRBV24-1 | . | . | CATSDPRRSSYNEQFF | TGTGCCACCAGTGATCCACGTAGGAGCTCCTACAATGAGCAGTTCTTC
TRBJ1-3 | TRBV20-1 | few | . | CSAAKPGTRNTIYF | TGCAGTGCCGCTAAACCGGGCACCCGAAACACCATATATTTT
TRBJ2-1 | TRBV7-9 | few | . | CASSLSSTGTGQFF | TGTGCCAGCAGCTTATCTTCTACCGGGACTGGGCAGTTCTTC
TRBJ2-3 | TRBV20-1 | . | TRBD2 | CSAKGPLAGSTDTQYF | TGCAGTGCTAAAGGTCCCCTAGCGGGAAGCACAGATACGCAGTATTTT
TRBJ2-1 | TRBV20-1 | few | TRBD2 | CSARLTSGGPQRQFF | TGCAGTGCTAGATTGACTAGCGGGGGCCCTCAGAGGCAGTTCTTC